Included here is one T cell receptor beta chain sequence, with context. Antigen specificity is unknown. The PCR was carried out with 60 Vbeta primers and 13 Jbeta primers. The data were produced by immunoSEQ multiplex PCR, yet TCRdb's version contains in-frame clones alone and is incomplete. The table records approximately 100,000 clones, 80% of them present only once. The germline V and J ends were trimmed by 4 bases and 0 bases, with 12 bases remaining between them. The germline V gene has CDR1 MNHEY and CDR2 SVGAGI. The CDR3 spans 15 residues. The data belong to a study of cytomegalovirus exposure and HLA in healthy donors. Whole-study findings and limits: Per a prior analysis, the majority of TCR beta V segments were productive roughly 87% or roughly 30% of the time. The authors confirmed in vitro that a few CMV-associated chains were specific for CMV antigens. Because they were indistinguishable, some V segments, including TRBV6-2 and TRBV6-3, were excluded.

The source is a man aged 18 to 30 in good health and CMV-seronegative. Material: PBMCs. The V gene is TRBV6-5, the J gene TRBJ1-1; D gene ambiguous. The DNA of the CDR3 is TGTGCCAGCAGTTCGGTAACTATGATGAACACTGAAGCTTTCTTT. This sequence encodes CASSSVTMMNTEAFF.